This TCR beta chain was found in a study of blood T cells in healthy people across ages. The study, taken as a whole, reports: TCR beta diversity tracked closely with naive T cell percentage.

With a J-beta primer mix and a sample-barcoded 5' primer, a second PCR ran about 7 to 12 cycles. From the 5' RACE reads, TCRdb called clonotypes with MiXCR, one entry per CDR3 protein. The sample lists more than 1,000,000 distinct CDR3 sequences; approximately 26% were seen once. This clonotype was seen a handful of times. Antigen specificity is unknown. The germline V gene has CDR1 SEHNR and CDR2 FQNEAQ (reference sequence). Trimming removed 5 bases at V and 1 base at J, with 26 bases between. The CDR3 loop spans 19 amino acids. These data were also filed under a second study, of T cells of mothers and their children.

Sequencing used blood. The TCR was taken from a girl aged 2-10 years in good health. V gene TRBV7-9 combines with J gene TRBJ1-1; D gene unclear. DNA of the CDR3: TGTGCCAGCAGCCCCGTAGGCCTACAGATGAAAGGAAAGAACACTGAAGCTTTCTTT. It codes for CASSPVGLQMKGKNTEAFF. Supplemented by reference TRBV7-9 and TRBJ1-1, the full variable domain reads DTGVSQNPRHKITKRGQNVTFRCDPISEHNRLYWYRQTLGQGPEFLTYFQNEAQLEKSRLLSDRFSAERPKGSFSTLEIQRTEQGDSAMYLCASSPVGLQMKGKNTEAFFGQGTRLTVV.